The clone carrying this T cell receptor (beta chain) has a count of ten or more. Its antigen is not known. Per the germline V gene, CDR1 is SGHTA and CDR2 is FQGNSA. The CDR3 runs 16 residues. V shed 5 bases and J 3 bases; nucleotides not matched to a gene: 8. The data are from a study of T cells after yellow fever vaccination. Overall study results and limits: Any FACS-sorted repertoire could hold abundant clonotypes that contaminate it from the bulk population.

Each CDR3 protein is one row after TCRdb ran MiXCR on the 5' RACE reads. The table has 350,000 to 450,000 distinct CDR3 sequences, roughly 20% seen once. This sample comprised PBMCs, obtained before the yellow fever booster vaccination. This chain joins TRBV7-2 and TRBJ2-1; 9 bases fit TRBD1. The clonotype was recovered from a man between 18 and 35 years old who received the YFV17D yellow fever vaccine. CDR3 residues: CASSPKGQGYYNEQFF. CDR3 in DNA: TGTGCCAGCAGCCCCAAGGGACAGGGATACTACAATGAGCAGTTCTTC.